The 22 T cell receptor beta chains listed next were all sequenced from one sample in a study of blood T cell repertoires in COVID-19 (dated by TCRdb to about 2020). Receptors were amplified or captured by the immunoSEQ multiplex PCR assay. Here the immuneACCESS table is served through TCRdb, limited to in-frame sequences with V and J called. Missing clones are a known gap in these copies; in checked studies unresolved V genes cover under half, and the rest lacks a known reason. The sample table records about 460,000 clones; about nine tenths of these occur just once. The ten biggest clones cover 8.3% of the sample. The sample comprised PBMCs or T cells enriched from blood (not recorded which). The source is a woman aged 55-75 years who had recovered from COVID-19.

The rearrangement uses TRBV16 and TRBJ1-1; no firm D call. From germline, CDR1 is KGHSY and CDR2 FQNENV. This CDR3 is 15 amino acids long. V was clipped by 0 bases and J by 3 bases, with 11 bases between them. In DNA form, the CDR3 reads TGTGCCAGCAGCCAATCGAAACTTCTAGACACTGAAGCTTTCTTT. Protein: CASSQSKLLDTEAFF. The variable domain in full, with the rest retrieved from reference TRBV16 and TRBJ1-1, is GEEVAQTPKHLVRGEGQKAKLYCAPIKGHSYVFWYQQVLKNEFKFLISFQNENVFDETGMPKERFSAKCLPNSPCSLEIQATKLEDSAVYFCASSQSKLLDTEAFFGQGTRLTVV.

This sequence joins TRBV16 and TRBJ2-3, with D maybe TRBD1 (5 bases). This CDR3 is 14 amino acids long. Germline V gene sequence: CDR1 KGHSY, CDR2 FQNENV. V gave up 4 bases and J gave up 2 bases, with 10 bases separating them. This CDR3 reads CASSLMTVTDTQYF. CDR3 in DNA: TGTGCCAGCAGCCTTATGACAGTCACAGATACGCAGTATTTT.

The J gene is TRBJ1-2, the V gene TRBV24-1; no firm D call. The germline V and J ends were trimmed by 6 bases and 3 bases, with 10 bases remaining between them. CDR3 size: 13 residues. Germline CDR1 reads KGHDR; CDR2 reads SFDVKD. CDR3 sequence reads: CATSLGLDYGYTF. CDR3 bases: TGTGCCACCAGTCTAGGTCTCGACTATGGCTACACCTTC.

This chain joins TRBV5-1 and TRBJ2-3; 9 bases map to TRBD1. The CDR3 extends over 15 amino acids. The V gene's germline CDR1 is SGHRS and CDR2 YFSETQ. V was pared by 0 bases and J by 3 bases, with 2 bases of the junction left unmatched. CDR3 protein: CASSLAGTGTDTQYF. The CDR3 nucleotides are TGCGCCAGCAGCTTGGCTGGGACAGGGACAGATACGCAGTATTTT.

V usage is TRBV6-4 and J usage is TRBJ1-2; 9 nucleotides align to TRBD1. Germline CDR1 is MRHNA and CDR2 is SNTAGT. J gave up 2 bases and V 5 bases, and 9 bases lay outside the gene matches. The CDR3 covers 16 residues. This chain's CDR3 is CASSKNSGQGNYGYTF. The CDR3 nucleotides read TGTGCCAGCAGTAAGAACTCGGGACAGGGAAACTATGGCTACACCTTC.

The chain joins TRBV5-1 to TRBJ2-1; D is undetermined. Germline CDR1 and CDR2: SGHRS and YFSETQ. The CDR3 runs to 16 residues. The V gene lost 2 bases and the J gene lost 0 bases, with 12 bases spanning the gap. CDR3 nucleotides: TGCGCCAGCAGCTTCAATGGTGTGAGCTCCTACAATGAGCAGTTCTTC. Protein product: CASSFNGVSSYNEQFF.

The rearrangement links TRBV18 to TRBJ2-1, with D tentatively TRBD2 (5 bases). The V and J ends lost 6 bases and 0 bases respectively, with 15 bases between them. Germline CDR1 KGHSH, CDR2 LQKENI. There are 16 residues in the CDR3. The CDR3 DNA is TGTGCCAGCTCCCCTCCGGGATTGTCCTCCTACAATGAGCAGTTCTTC. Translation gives CASSPPGLSSYNEQFF.

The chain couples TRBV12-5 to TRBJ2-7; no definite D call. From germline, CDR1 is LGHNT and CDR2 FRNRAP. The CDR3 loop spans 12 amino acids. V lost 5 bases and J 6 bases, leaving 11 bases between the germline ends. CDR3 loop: CASGPVRGEQYF. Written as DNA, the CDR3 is TGTGCTAGTGGTCCGGTGCGAGGCGAGCAGTACTTC.

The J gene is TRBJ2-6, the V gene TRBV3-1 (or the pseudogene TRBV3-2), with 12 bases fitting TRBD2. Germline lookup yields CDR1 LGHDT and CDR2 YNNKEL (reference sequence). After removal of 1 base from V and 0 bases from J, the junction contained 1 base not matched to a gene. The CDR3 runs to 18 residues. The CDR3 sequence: CASSQGTSGVSGANVLTF. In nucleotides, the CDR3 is TGTGCCAGCAGCCAAGGGACTAGCGGGGTCTCTGGGGCCAACGTCCTGACTTTC.

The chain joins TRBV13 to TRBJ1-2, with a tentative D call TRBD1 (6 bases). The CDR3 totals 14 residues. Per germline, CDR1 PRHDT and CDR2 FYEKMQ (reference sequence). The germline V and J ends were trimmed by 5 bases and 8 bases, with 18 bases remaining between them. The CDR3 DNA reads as TGTGCCAGCAGCGACCCGGACAGAGGGGAGGGCTACACCTTC. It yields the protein CASSDPDRGEGYTF.

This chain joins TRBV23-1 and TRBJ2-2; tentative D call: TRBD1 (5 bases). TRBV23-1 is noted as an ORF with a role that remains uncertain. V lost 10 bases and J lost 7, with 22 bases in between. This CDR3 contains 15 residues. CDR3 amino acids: CAIFGPNRRGGELFF. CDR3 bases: TGCGCCATTTTTGGCCCCAACCGTAGGGGCGGGGAGCTGTTTTTT.

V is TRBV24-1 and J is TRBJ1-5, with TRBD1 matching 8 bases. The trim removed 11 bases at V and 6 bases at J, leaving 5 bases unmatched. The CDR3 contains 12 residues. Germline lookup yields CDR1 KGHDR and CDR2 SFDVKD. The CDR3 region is CAIQGVGQPQHF. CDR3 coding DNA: TGTGCCATACAGGGGGTCGGTCAGCCCCAGCATTTT.

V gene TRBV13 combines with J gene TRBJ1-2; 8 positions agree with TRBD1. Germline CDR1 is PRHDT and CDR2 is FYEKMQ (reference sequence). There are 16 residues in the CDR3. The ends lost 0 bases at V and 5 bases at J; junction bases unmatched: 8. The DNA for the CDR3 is TGTGCCAGCAGCTTAGGCCTAGGACAGGGTGGATATGGCTACACCTTC. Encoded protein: CASSLGLGQGGYGYTF.

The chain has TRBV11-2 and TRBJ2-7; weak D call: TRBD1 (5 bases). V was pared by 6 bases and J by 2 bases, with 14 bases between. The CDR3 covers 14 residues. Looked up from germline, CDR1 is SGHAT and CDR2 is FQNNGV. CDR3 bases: TGTGCCAGCAGTCGTTCCAGGGAAGCCTACGAGCAGTACTTC. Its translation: CASSRSREAYEQYF.

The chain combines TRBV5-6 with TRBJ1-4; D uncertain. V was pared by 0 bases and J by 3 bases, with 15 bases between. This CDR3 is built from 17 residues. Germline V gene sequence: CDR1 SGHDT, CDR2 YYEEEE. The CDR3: CASSLVPGSGANEKLFF. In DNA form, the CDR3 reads TGTGCCAGCAGCTTGGTACCGGGATCGGGAGCTAATGAAAAACTGTTTTTT.

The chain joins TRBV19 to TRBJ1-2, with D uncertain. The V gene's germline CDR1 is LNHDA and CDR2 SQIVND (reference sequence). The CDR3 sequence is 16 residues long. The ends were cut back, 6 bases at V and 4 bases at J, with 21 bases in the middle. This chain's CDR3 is CASRLLRVQRSYGYTF. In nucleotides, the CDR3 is TGTGCCAGTAGGCTCCTTCGGGTTCAAAGGAGCTATGGCTACACCTTC.

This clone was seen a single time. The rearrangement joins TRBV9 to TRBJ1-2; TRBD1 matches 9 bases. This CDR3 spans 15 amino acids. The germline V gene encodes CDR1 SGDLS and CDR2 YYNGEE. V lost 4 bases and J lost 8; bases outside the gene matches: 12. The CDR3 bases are TGTGCCAGCAGCATTCGGGAAGGGACAGGGAGCGGCTACACCTTC. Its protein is CASSIREGTGSGYTF.

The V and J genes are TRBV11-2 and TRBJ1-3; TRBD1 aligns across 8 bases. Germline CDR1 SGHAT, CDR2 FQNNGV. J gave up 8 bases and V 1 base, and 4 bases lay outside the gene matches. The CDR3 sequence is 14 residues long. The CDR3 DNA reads TGTGCCAGCAGCTTAGGACAGGGGCCATACACCATATATTTT. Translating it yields CASSLGQGPYTIYF.

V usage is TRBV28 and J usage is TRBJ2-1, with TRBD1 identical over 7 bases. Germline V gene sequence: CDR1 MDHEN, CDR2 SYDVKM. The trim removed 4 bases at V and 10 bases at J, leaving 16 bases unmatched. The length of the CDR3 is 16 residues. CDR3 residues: CASSSGRTGLLREQFF. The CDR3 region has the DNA TGTGCCAGCAGTTCGGGTCGGACAGGTTTGCTTCGGGAGCAGTTCTTC.

CDR3 coding DNA: TGTGCCAGCAGCACCCAGGGGACAGGCGGCGGAGGCTACACCTTC. As protein: CASSTQGTGGGGYTF. This rearrangement joins TRBV2 to TRBJ1-2; TRBD1 matches at 8 bases. This CDR3 is 15 amino acids long. Germline assignment: CDR1 SNHLY and CDR2 FYNNEI. V lost 6 bases, J lost 8 bases, and 14 bases stayed unmatched.

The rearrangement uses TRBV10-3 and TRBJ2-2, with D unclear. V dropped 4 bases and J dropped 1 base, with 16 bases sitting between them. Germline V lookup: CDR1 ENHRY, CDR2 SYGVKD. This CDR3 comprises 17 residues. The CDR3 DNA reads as TGTGCCATCAGTGCCGAACTGGGCTATAGGAACACCGGGGAGCTGTTTTTT. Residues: CAISAELGYRNTGELFF.

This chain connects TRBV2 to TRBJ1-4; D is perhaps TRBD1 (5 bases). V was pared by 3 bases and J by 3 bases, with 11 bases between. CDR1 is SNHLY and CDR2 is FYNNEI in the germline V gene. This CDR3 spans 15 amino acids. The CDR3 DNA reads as TGTGCCAGCAGTGAGAGACAGTCCCCTAATGAAAAACTGTTTTTT. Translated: CASSERQSPNEKLFF. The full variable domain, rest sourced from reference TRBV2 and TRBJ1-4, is EPEVTQTPSHQVTQMGQEVILRCVPISNHLYFYWYRQILGQKVEFLVSFYNNEISEKSEIFDDQFSVERPDGSNFTLKIRSTKLEDSAMYFCASSERQSPNEKLFFGSGTQLSVL.